The source of this T cell receptor (beta chain) is a study of blood T cell repertoires in COVID-19. Methods used by the authors: Nucleated cell number was recorded as an estimate derived from reference gene primer amplification. Profiling relied on immunoSEQ multiplex PCR, and the TCRdb table lists in-frame clones only, not all of them. V, J and clone size reflect that table, while D and trimming were determined from the DNA. There are approximately 240,000 clones in the sample; approximately 84% occur only once, and about 4% lies in the top ten. The CDR3 is made up of 16 amino acids. V shed 6 bases and J 6 bases; nucleotides not matched to a gene: 10. Germline assignment: CDR1 SNHLY and CDR2 FYNNEI.

The sample was peripheral blood. The sequence derives from a man in his fifties or sixties with acute or convalescent COVID-19. The chain has TRBV2 and TRBJ1-6; 8 bases fit TRBD1. CDR3 amino acids: CASRGTGTGSNSPLHF. DNA for the CDR3: TGTGCCAGCAGGGGAACAGGGACAGGTAGTAATTCACCCCTCCACTTT.